This T cell receptor beta chain was recorded in a study of blood T cell repertoires in COVID-19. About the study: Sample material is recorded as cDNA or gDNA derived from T cells, B-cell-depleted T cells, or PBMCs.

In the authors' methods: Nucleated cell number was recorded as an estimate derived from reference gene primer amplification. Here immunoSEQ multiplex PCR was the method, and the copy in TCRdb shows in-frame clones only, minus some. V and J calls and clone size come straight from that table; D and trimming were deduced from the DNA. Of tens of thousands of clones in the sample, around four fifths were seen once. The V gene lost 0 bases and the J gene lost 6 bases, with 9 bases spanning the gap. The CDR3 sequence is 14 residues long. Germline loops: CDR1 LNHNV, CDR2 YYDKDF (reference sequence). The V gene is TRBV15, the J gene TRBJ1-5; D gene ambiguous. The source material was peripheral blood. The TCR was taken from a human donor in a cohort sampled during active COVID-19. In nucleotides, the CDR3 is TGTGCCACCAGCAGAGAGCAGACACGTCAGCCCCAGCATTTT. It encodes CATSREQTRQPQHF.